This T cell receptor beta chain was observed in a study of blood T cells in healthy people across ages (dated by TCRdb to about 2015). Context from the whole study: In model experiments, roughly one uniquely barcoded TCR beta cDNA molecule per two T cells was captured by template switching. Age-related changes in TCR beta repertoire diversity were measured in the study by deep sequencing normalized with unique cDNA molecular identifiers. The donors were split into four age groups: young (average about 16 years), middle-aged (roughly 42), aged (roughly 60) and long-lived (approximately 89). To avoid experimental bias, donors of different ages were distributed randomly across sequencing lanes. Two additional independent replicas of 1 million unique cDNA reads from the same blood draw were analyzed for two donors (one aged 18 to 30 and one aged 80 or older).

The roughly 39 donors, aged about 6 to 95 years, were systemically healthy Caucasian individuals from Russia. Each donor gave about 9.2 milliliters of peripheral blood, drawn into EDTA-treated Vacutainer tubes. Ficoll-Paque density-gradient centrifugation was used to isolate PBMCs, with at least 6 million per sample. Trizol reagent was used to extract total RNA from PBMCs, with at least 5 micrograms per sample. For every donor, an aliquot of PBMCs went through flow cytometry to measure the percentages of naive CD45RAhigh/CD27high T cells. Libraries were made using 5' RACE. Sequencing took place on an Illumina HiSeq 2500. A second PCR of roughly 7 to 11 cycles was performed with a sample-barcoded 5' primer and a J-beta primer mix. Each TCR beta cDNA molecule received a unique molecular identifier from a template-switch 5' adaptor carrying 12 random nucleotides. Each sample yielded at least 2.5 million CDR3-containing paired-end reads. All of the RNA was converted into first-strand cDNA using the Mint cDNA synthesis kit, with a TRBC-specific oligonucleotide serving as the primer. Following uracil-DNA glycosylase treatment, all cDNA underwent a first 18-cycle PCR with the universal primers M1SS and BC2_uni_R. Per the authors' processing: Each sample was normalized by randomly selecting 1 million high-quality reads, each carrying a distinct molecular identifier. Instead of being binned into consensus sequences, reads that shared molecular identifiers were thrown out. MiTCR, set to a Q25 quality threshold and the strictest error-elimination algorithm, was used for CDR3 identification, clonotype clustering and error correction. Lower-bound total TCR beta diversity was estimated with a nonparametric unseen species model using Euler transformation. Using fastp trimming at Q25 and MiXCR clonotype assembly, TCRdb reanalyzed the public sequencing data and kept in-frame beta chains. Duplicate CDR3 protein sequences are folded into a single record with the most common DNA and genes. The V and J calls, along with clone size, are taken from TCRdb and not from the paper's own processing. The sample contains hundreds of thousands of distinct CDR3 sequences, 35% to 40% of them found a single time. Together, the top ten hold 10% to 15% of the sample.

Per the germline V gene, MGHRA is the CDR1 and YSYEKL is the CDR2. The CDR3 has 14 amino acids, counting the end cysteine and phenylalanine. Of the read, only the CDR3 DNA is kept; its 42 bases are in frame from base 1. V is cut back by 4 bases and J by 4 bases, with 6 bases in the junction unmatched. The study at large found these results: Compared with the aged group, more naive CD4+ T cells, fewer expanded clones and increased TCR diversity were shown by the long-lived group, suggesting age selection. Total diversity estimates from one million sequenced T cells were considered lower bounds and underestimates. Observed TCR beta diversity per million T cells fell roughly linearly with age, and a significant reduction was already apparent by age around 40. Conclusive comparison of naive and antigen-experienced compartments was prevented by the profiling of bulk unsorted PBMCs. Because the CMV infection status of the donors was unknown, age-related changes in expanded clonotypes may potentially have been confounded. A strong correlation was found between observed TCR beta diversity and the percentage of naive T cells measured by flow cytometry.

A note on this clonotype: Its antigen is still unknown. Per-base quality was not reported, and no clone a single base away is much larger than it.

Sequenced: blood. The TCR originated in a man aged 18-30 years in good health. Here the chain combines TRBV4-1 and TRBJ2-5, with 7 junctional bases fitting TRBD1. The sequenced DNA is TGCGCCAGCAGCCCCGGGACAGAGGGAGAGACCCAGTACTTC. This yields the protein CASSPGTEGETQYF.